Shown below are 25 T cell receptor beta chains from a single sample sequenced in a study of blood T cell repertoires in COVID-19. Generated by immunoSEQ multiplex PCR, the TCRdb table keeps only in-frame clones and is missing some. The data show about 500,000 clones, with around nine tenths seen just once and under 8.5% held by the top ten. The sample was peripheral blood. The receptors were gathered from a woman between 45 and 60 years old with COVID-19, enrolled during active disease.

CDR3 region: CASSLGGRGQDGYTF. The CDR3 DNA reads as TGTGCCAGCAGCTTAGGGGGCAGGGGGCAAGATGGCTACACCTTC. The chain is built from TRBV7-3 and TRBJ1-2; 8 bases align to TRBD1. In germline, CDR1 is SGHTA, CDR2 FQGTGA. Trimming at V came to 2 bases and at J to 6 bases, leaving 8 bases not matched to a gene. The CDR3 sequence is 15 residues long. Complete variable domain (other parts from reference TRBV7-3 and TRBJ1-2): GAGVSQTPSNKVTEKGKYVELRCDPISGHTALYWYRQSLGQGPEFLIYFQGTGAADDSGLPNDRFFAVRPEGSVSTLKIQRTERGDSAVYLCASSLGGRGQDGYTFGSGTRLTVV.

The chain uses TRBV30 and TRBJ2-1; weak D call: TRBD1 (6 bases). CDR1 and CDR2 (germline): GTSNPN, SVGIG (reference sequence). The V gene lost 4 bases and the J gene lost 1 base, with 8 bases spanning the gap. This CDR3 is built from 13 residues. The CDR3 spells CAWKGGSYNEQFF. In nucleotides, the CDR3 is TGTGCCTGGAAAGGGGGTTCCTACAATGAGCAGTTCTTC.

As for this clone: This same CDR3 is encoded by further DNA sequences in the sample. CDR3 loop: CASRGGNEQFF. The CDR3 DNA reads as TGTGCCAGCAGGGGGGGGAATGAGCAGTTCTTC. The V and J genes are TRBV2 and TRBJ2-1; 7 positions match TRBD2. This CDR3 spans 11 amino acids. Per the germline V gene, CDR1 is SNHLY and CDR2 is FYNNEI. After removal of 6 bases from V and 7 bases from J, the junction contained 0 bases not matched to a gene.

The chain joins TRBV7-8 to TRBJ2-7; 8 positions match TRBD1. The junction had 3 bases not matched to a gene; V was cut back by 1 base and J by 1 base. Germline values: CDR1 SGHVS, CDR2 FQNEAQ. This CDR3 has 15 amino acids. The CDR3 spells CASSLGGTGSYEQYF. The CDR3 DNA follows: TGTGCCAGCAGCTTAGGCGGGACAGGATCCTACGAGCAGTACTTC.

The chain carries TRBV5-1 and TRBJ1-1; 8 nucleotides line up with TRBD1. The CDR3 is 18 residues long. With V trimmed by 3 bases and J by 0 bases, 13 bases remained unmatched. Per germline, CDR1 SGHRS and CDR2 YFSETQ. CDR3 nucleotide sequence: TGCGCCAGCAGCTCCCCGGACAGGGCCTCCGGGATGAACACTGAAGCTTTCTTT. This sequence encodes CASSSPDRASGMNTEAFF.

CDR3 sequence reads: CAITGDPYIHIQYF. The CDR3 region has the DNA TGTGCCATCACAGGGGACCCCTATATCCACATTCAGTACTTC. The chain carries TRBV30 and TRBJ2-4; 7 nucleotides line up with TRBD1. Looked up from germline, CDR1 is GTSNPN and CDR2 is SVGIG (reference sequence). The V and J ends lost 8 bases and 8 bases, in that order; junction bases with no gene match: 15. The CDR3 contains 14 residues.

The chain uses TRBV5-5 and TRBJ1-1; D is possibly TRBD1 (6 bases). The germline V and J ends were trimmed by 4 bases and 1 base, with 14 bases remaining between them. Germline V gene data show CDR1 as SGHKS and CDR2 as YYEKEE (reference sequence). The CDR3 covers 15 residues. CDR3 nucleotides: TGTGCCAGCAGCCTTAGGGACAAAGCGAACACTGAAGCTTTCTTT. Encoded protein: CASSLRDKANTEAFF. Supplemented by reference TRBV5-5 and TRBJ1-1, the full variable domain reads DAGVTQSPTHLIKTRGQQVTLRCSPISGHKSVSWYQQVLGQGPQFIFQYYEKEERGRGNFPDRFSARQFPNYSSELNVNALLLGDSALYLCASSLRDKANTEAFFGQGTRLTVV.

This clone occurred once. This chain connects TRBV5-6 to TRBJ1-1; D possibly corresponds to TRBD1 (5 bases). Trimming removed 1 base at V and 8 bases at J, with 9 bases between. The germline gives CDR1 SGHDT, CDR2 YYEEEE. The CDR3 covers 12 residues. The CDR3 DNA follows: TGTGCCAGCAGCTTGTCCTGGACAGAAGCTTTCTTT. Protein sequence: CASSLSWTEAFF.

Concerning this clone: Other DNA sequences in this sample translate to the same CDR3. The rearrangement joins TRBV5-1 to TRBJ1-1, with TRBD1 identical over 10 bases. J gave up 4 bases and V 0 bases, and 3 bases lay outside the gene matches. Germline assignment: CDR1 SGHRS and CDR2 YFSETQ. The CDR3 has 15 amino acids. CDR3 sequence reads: CASSLGQGAGTEAFF. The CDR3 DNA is TGCGCCAGCAGCTTGGGACAGGGGGCTGGCACTGAAGCTTTCTTT.

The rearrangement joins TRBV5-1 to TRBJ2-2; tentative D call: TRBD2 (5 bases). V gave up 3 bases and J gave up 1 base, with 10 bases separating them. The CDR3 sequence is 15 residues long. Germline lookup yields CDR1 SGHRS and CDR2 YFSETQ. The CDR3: CASSWRTRNTGELFF. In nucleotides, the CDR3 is TGCGCCAGCAGCTGGAGGACGCGGAACACCGGGGAGCTGTTTTTT.

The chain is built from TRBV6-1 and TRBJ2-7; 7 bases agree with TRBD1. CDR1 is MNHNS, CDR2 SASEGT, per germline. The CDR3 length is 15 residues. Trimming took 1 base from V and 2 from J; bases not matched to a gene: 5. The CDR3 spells CASSEGDSVAYEQYF. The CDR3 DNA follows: TGTGCCAGCAGTGAAGGGGACAGTGTCGCCTACGAGCAGTACTTC.

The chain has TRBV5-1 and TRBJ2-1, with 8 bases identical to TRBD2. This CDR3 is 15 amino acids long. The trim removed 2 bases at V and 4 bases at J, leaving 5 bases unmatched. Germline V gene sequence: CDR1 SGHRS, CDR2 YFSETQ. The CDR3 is CASSLTAGAYNEQFF. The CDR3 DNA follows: TGCGCCAGCAGCTTAACAGCGGGGGCATACAATGAGCAGTTCTTC. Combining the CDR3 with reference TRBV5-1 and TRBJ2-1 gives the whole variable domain KAGVTQTPRYLIKTRGQQVTLSCSPISGHRSVSWYQQTPGQGLQFLFEYFSETQRNKGNFPGRFSGRQFSNSRSEMNVSTLELGDSALYLCASSLTAGAYNEQFFGPGTRLTVL.

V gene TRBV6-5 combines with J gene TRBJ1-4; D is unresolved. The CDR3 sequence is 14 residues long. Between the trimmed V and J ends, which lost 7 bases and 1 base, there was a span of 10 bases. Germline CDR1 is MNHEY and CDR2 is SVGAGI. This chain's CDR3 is CASTPSGTNEKLFF. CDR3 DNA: TGTGCCAGCACCCCTTCCGGAACTAATGAAAAACTGTTTTTT.

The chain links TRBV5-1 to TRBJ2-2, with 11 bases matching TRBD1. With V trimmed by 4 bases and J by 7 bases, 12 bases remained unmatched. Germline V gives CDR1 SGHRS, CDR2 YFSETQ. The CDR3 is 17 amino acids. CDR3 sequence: CASSRNTGTGGGGELFF. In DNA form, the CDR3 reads TGCGCCAGCAGCCGAAACACAGGGACAGGGGGAGGCGGGGAGCTGTTTTTT. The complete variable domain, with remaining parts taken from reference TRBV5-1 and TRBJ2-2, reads KAGVTQTPRYLIKTRGQQVTLSCSPISGHRSVSWYQQTPGQGLQFLFEYFSETQRNKGNFPGRFSGRQFSNSRSEMNVSTLELGDSALYLCASSRNTGTGGGGELFFGEGSRLTVL.

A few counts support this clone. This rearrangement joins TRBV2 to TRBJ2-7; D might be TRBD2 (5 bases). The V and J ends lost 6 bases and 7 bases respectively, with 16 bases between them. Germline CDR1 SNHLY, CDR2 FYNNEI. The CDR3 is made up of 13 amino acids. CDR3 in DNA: TGTGCCAGCAGCGAACCGACCCCGGGGGAGCAGTACTTC. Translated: CASSEPTPGEQYF.

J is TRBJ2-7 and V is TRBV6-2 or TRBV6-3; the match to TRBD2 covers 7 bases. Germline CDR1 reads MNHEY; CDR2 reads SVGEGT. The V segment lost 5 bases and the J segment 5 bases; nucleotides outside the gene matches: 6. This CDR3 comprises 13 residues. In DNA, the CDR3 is TGTGCCAGCAGTCCCGGACGGGGGGACGAGCAGTACTTC. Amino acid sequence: CASSPGRGDEQYF.

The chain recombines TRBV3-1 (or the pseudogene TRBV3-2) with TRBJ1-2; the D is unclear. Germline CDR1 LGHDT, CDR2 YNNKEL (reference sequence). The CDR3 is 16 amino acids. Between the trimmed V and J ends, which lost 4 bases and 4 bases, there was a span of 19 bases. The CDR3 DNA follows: TGTGCCAGCAGCCCGCCCGTTTCAGGAATCCCCTATGGCTACACCTTC. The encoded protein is CASSPPVSGIPYGYTF.

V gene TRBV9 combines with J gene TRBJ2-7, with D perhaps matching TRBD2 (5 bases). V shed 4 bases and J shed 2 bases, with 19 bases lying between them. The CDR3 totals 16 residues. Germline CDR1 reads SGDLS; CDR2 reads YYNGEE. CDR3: CASSTHSDSSPYEQYF. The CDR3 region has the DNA TGTGCCAGCAGCACTCATAGTGACTCTAGCCCCTACGAGCAGTACTTC.

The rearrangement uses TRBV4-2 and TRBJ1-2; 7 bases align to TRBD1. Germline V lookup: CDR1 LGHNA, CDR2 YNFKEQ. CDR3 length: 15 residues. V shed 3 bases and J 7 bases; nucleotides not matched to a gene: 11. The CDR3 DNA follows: TGTGCCAGCAGCCAGACCACAGGGGCTTTTTTTGGCTACACCTTC. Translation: CASSQTTGAFFGYTF.

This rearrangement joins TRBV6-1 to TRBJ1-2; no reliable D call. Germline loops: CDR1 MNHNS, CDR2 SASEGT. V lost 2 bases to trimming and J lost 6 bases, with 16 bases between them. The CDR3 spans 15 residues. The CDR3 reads CASSESFGPRNGYTF. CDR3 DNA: TGTGCCAGCAGTGAAAGTTTCGGCCCGAGGAATGGCTACACCTTC.

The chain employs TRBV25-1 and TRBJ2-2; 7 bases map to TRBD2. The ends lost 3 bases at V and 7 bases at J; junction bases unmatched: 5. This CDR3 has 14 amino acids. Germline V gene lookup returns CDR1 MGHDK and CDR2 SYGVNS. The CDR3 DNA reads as TGTGCCAGCAGTGACCTCGGGAGGAGCGGGGAGCTGTTTTTT. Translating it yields CASSDLGRSGELFF.

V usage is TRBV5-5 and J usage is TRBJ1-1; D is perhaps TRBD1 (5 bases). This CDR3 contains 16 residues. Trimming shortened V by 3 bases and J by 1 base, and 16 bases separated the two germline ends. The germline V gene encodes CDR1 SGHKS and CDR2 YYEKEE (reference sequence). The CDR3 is CASSSTQGWGNTEAFF. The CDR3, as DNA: TGTGCCAGCAGCTCAACCCAGGGTTGGGGGAACACTGAAGCTTTCTTT.

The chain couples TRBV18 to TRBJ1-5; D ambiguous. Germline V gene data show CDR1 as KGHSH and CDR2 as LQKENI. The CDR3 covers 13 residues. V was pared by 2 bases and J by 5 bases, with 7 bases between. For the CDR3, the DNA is TGTGCCAGCTCACCAGACCGGGATCAGCCCCAGCATTTT. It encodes CASSPDRDQPQHF.

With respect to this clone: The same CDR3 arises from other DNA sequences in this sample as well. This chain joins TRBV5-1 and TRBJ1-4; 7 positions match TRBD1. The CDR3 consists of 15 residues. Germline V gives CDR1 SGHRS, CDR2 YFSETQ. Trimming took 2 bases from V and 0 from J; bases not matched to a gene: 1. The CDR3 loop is CASSLTGATNEKLFF. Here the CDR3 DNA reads TGCGCCAGCAGCTTAACAGGGGCAACTAATGAAAAACTGTTTTTT. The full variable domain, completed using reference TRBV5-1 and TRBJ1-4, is KAGVTQTPRYLIKTRGQQVTLSCSPISGHRSVSWYQQTPGQGLQFLFEYFSETQRNKGNFPGRFSGRQFSNSRSEMNVSTLELGDSALYLCASSLTGATNEKLFFGSGTQLSVL.

CDR3 region: CASSLFRGELFF. The DNA for the CDR3 is TGTGCCAGCAGCTTATTTCGTGGAGAACTGTTTTTT. V gene TRBV13 combines with J gene TRBJ1-4; D gene unclear. This CDR3 has 12 residues. The ends were cut back, 2 bases at V and 12 bases at J, with 10 bases in the middle. Germline values: CDR1 PRHDT, CDR2 FYEKMQ (reference sequence).